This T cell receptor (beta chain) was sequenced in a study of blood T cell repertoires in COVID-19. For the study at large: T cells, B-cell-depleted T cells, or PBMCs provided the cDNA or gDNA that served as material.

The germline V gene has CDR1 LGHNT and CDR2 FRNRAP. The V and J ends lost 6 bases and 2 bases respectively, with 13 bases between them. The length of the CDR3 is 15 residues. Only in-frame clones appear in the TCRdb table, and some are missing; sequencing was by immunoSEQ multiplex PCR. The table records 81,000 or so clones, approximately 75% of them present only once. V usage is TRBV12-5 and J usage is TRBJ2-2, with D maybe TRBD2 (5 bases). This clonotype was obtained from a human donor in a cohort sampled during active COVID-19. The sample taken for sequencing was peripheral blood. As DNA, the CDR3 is TGTGCTAGTGGCATTCGGGGTGACAACACCGGGGAGCTGTTTTTT. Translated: CASGIRGDNTGELFF.